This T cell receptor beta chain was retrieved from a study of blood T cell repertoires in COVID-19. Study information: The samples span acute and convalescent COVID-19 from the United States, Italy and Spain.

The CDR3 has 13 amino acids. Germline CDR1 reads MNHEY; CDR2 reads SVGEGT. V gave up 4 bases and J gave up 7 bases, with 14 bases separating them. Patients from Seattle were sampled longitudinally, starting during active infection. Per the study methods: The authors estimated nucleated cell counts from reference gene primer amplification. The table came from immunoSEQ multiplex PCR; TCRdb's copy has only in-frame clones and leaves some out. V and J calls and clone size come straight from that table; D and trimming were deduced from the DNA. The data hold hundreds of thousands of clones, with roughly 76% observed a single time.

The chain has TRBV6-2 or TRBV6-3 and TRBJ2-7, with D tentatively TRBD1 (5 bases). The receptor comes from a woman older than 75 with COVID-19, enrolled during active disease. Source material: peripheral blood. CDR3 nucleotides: TGTGCCAGCAGTTTCGGGCAGGGTTTGGAGCAGTACTTC. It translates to CASSFGQGLEQYF.